These T cell receptor beta chains were read from a single sample in a study of regulatory T cells in long-lasting Graves disease. TCRdb re-derived calls from the multiplex PCR reads in MiXCR, one entry per CDR3 protein. The repertoire holds 400,000 or so distinct CDR3 sequences, with about 20% as singletons. The source was peripheral blood mononuclear cells (PBMCs), collected when the disease was refractory, from a patient treated with antithyroid drugs. The receptor set was obtained from a female donor with Graves disease. CDR3s include the opening cysteine and the closing phenylalanine or tryptophan. A D gene is named only where the DNA matches it firmly. Size is stated for part of the rows, as once, few or many counts, or as a class when the clone is expanded.

TRBV3-1	TRBD2	few	TRBJ2-7	CASSHDVGGGWSYEQYF	TGTGCCAGCAGCCACGATGTGGGGGGAGGGTGGTCCTACGAGCAGTACTTC
TRBV2	TRBD2	-	TRBJ2-1	CASSELGLAGPARSYNEQFF	TGTGCCAGCAGTGAACTCGGACTAGCGGGACCAGCCCGCTCCTACAATGAGCAGTTCTTC
TRBV15	-	few	TRBJ1-6	CATSRDDIPLHF	TGTGCCACCAGCAGAGATGATATCCCCCTCCACTTT
TRBV20-1	TRBD2	many	TRBJ2-5	CSVDGDGREETQYF	TGCAGCGTGGATGGGGACGGGAGGGAAGAGACCCAGTACTTC
TRBV10-3	-	-	TRBJ2-7	CAISEQGSKSSYEQYF	TGTGCCATCAGTGAACAGGGATCTAAAAGCTCCTACGAGCAGTACTTC
TRBV7-2	TRBD1	-	TRBJ2-2	CASSPDRGSTGELFF	TGTGCCAGCAGCCCCGACAGGGGAAGTACCGGGGAGCTGTTTTTT
TRBV6-1	TRBD2	-	TRBJ2-3	CASSPGLARNTQYF	TGTGCCAGCAGCCCCGGACTAGCGAGGAATACGCAGTATTTT
TRBV7-8	TRBD2	-	TRBJ2-7	CASSSGEGGSVYEQYF	TGTGCCAGCAGCTCTGGCGAGGGCGGGAGCGTTTACGAGCAGTACTTC
TRBV6-4	TRBD1	few	TRBJ1-2	CASSPRRTGSTYGYTF	TGTGCCAGCAGCCCTAGAAGGACAGGGTCAACTTATGGCTACACCTTC
TRBV30	TRBD2	-	TRBJ2-7	CAWCESGEGSEQYF	TGTGCCTGGTGCGAAAGCGGGGAGGGATCCGAGCAGTACTTC
TRBV20-1	TRBD1	few	TRBJ2-5	CSAAPGTGGETQYF	TGCAGTGCTGCACCCGGGACAGGGGGCGAGACCCAGTACTTC
TRBV2	TRBD2	few	TRBJ2-3	CASTRTSATDTQYF	TGTGCCAGCACGCGGACTAGCGCCACAGATACGCAGTATTTT
TRBV7-8	-	-	TRBJ1-2	CASSSLTGTLNYGYTF	TGTGCCAGCAGCTCCCTCACCGGGACGCTTAACTATGGCTACACCTTC
TRBV4-2	TRBD2	few	TRBJ2-7	CASSQDGQAGNYEQYF	TGTGCCAGCAGCCAAGATGGTCAAGCGGGAAACTACGAGCAGTACTTC
TRBV28	-	many	TRBJ2-7	CASSSWGIVEQYF	TGTGCCAGCAGTTCCTGGGGGATTGTAGAGCAGTACTTC
TRBV11-2	TRBD1	few	TRBJ2-7	CASSRSRDRAHYEQYF	TGTGCCAGCAGTCGAAGCCGGGACAGGGCCCACTACGAGCAGTACTTC
TRBV10-3	TRBD1	-	TRBJ2-7	CATGKTGTYEQYF	TGTGCCACAGGGAAGACAGGGACGTACGAGCAGTACTTC
TRBV20-1	-	few	TRBJ1-5	CSARMGNSNQPQHF	TGCAGTGCTAGAATGGGGAATAGCAATCAGCCCCAGCATTTT
TRBV6-1	TRBD1	many	TRBJ2-7	CASSTRIRDRTYEQYF	TGTGCCAGCAGTACCAGAATCCGGGACAGAACCTACGAGCAGTACTTC
TRBV4-1	-	few	TRBJ2-1	CASSQVETSNEQFF	TGCGCCAGCAGCCAGGTCGAGACTAGCAATGAGCAGTTCTTC
TRBV28	-	many	TRBJ2-7	CASKASYEQYF	TGTGCCAGTAAAGCAAGTTACGAGCAGTACTTC
TRBV27	-	-	TRBJ2-7	CASSLLRGGRDEQYF	TGTGCCAGCAGTCTCCTCAGGGGGGGAAGAGACGAGCAGTACTTC
TRBV6-2/TRBV6-3	-	few	TRBJ2-7	CASSYAELGDEQYF	TGTGCCAGCAGTTACGCGGAGCTCGGGGACGAGCAGTACTTC
TRBV7-9	-	-	TRBJ2-7	CASSLGTGSGTYEQYF	TGTGCCAGCAGCTTGGGAACAGGGTCCGGGACCTACGAGCAGTACTTC
TRBV7-6	-	-	TRBJ2-3	CASSLRPFTDTQYF	TGTGCCAGCAGCTTACGCCCCTTCACAGATACGCAGTATTTT
TRBV30	-	many	TRBJ1-4	CAWGITNEKLFF	TGTGCCTGGGGTATCACTAATGAAAAACTGTTTTTT
TRBV5-1	-	-	TRBJ2-3	CASSPRGSPDTQYF	TGCGCCAGCAGTCCCCGGGGGTCCCCAGATACGCAGTATTTT
TRBV28	TRBD1	many	TRBJ2-7	CASSFGGTGTYEQYF	TGTGCCAGCAGTTTTGGGGGGACAGGGACCTACGAGCAGTACTTC
TRBV9	-	few	TRBJ1-2	CASSVVGIYGYTF	TGTGCCAGCAGCGTAGTAGGGATCTATGGCTACACCTTC
TRBV19	-	-	TRBJ1-2	CASSGLGGYTF	TGTGCCAGTAGTGGATTGGGGGGCTACACCTTC
TRBV6-2/TRBV6-3	TRBD1	many	TRBJ2-7	CASRTTGVEQYF	TGTGCCAGCAGAACAACAGGGGTCGAGCAGTACTTC
TRBV7-2	-	-	TRBJ1-2	CASSLDPILYGYTF	TGTGCCAGCAGCTTAGACCCAATACTCTATGGCTACACCTTC
TRBV14	TRBD2	-	TRBJ2-3	CASSRKRAPGLAGVSDTQYF	TGTGCCAGCAGCCGAAAAAGAGCTCCGGGACTAGCGGGAGTATCTGATACGCAGTATTTT
TRBV6-1	-	many	TRBJ1-2	CASRQVRQDPGNYGYTF	TGTGCCAGCAGGCAGGTGCGACAGGACCCCGGTAACTATGGCTACACCTTC
TRBV3-1	-	many	TRBJ1-5	CASSQARTPSNQPQHF	TGTGCCAGCAGCCAAGCACGGACGCCGAGCAATCAGCCCCAGCATTTT
TRBV20-1	-	many	TRBJ1-4	CSATDRHNEKLFF	TGCAGTGCTACCGACAGGCATAATGAAAAACTGTTTTTT
TRBV29-1	-	-	TRBJ2-2	CSVEAAGANTGELFF	TGCAGCGTTGAGGCGGCCGGAGCGAACACCGGGGAGCTGTTTTTT
TRBV7-2	-	few	TRBJ2-7	CASSRSGTDYYEQYF	TGTGCCAGCAGCCGATCCGGCACCGATTACTACGAGCAGTACTTC
TRBV12-3/TRBV12-4	-	many	TRBJ2-7	CASSERGTSREQYF	TGTGCCAGCAGTGAGCGCGGGACGTCCCGCGAGCAGTACTTC
TRBV2	-	many	TRBJ2-2	CASSEYWDTGELFF	TGTGCCAGCAGTGAATACTGGGACACCGGGGAGCTGTTTTTT
TRBV5-1	TRBD1	few	TRBJ1-5	CASSPEGGGGQPQHF	TGCGCCAGCAGCCCAGAGGGAGGGGGCGGTCAGCCCCAGCATTTT
TRBV20-1	-	few	TRBJ1-1	CSARGDWGNTEAFF	TGCAGTGCTAGAGGAGATTGGGGGAACACTGAAGCTTTCTTT
TRBV11-3	-	many	TRBJ2-7	CASSLYNAYEQYF	TGTGCCAGCAGCTTATACAACGCCTACGAGCAGTACTTC
TRBV20-1	-	many	TRBJ1-4	CSARLAGAGEKLFF	TGCAGTGCTAGACTGGCGGGGGCAGGGGAAAAACTGTTTTTT
TRBV18	-	-	TRBJ2-7	CASSSTGTPSYEQYF	TGTGCCAGCTCAAGCACCGGGACCCCCTCCTACGAGCAGTACTTC
TRBV30	TRBD1	-	TRBJ2-5	CAWSPGTGGETQYF	TGTGCCTGGAGTCCCGGGACAGGGGGCGAGACCCAGTACTTC
TRBV7-9	-	few	TRBJ2-7	CASSGGRSYEQYF	TGTGCCAGCAGCGGGGGCAGATCCTACGAGCAGTACTTC
TRBV19	-	few	TRBJ1-1	CASSKRQFMNTEAFF	TGTGCCAGTAGTAAGAGACAGTTCATGAACACTGAAGCTTTCTTT
TRBV30	-	few	TRBJ1-5	CAWSGSNQPQHF	TGTGCCTGGAGTGGAAGCAATCAGCCCCAGCATTTT
TRBV7-2	TRBD1	many	TRBJ2-7	CASSSWGTGQYF	TGTGCCAGCAGCTCTTGGGGGACAGGGCAGTACTTC
TRBV3-1	-	few	TRBJ2-5	CASSHLGKTQYF	TGTGCCAGCAGCCACCTTGGGAAGACCCAGTACTTC
TRBV29-1	TRBD1	-	TRBJ2-7	CSAKGQGYEQYF	TGCAGCGCCAAGGGACAGGGCTACGAGCAGTACTTC
TRBV7-9	-	-	TRBJ1-2	CASSPPRAGYTF	TGTGCCAGCAGTCCTCCCCGGGCCGGCTACACCTTC
TRBV7-9	-	few	TRBJ1-4	CASSLAGSDEKLFF	TGTGCCAGCAGCTTAGCAGGCTCTGATGAAAAACTGTTTTTT
TRBV9	-	-	TRBJ1-1	CASSVGVGSLTEAFF	TGTGCCAGCAGCGTAGGAGTGGGTAGCCTCACTGAAGCTTTCTTT
TRBV7-2	TRBD1	few	TRBJ1-5	CASSVGTAESNQPQHF	TGTGCCAGCAGCGTTGGGACAGCAGAAAGCAATCAGCCCCAGCATTTT
TRBV7-9	TRBD1	few	TRBJ1-1	CASSPPDRWTEAFF	TGTGCCAGCAGCCCGCCGGACAGGTGGACTGAAGCTTTCTTT
TRBV18	-	-	TRBJ1-4	CASSPRSGATNEKLFF	TGTGCCAGCTCACCTAGGAGTGGGGCAACTAATGAAAAACTGTTTTTT
TRBV6-1	-	few	TRBJ2-7	CASSRGEVSYEQYF	TGTGCCAGCAGTAGGGGGGAGGTATCCTACGAGCAGTACTTC